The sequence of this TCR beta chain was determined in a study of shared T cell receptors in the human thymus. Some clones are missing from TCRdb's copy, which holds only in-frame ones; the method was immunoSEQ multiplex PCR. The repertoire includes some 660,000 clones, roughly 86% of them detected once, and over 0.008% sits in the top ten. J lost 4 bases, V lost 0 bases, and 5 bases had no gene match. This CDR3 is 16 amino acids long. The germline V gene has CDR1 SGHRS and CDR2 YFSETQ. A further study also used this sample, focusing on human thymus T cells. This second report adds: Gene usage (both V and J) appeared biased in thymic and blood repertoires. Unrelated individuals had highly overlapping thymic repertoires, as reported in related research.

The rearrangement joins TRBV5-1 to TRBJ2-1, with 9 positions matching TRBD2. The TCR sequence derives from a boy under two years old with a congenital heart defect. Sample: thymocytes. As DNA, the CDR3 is TGCGCCAGCAGCTTGGCCACAGGACTAGCGTACAATGAGCAGTTCTTC. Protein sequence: CASSLATGLAYNEQFF.